The clone carrying this T cell receptor (beta chain) was picked up many times. The antigen is undetermined. This entry is derived from a study of response to subunit inactivated influenza vaccine. Study results and caveats: The authors put forward the suggestion that each seasonal influenza vaccination may bring in only a limited number of new T cells.

TCRdb reprocessed the RT-PCR reads via MiXCR and lists one record per CDR3 protein. The sample gives 450,000 to 600,000 distinct CDR3 sequences, about 17% of which show up once; over 2.5% is in the top ten. The V gene's germline CDR1 is ENHRY and CDR2 SYGVKD. This CDR3 contains 14 residues. V shed 4 bases and J shed 7 bases, with 14 bases lying between them. The source material was CD4+ T cells sorted from PBMCs, sampled less than 30 months after vaccination. This clonotype was sampled from a man between 50 and 69 years old who received an inactivated influenza vaccine. This chain connects TRBV10-3 to TRBJ2-1, with D perhaps matching TRBD1 (6 bases). The CDR3 protein is CAISGRGQGNEQFF. CDR3 sequence (DNA): TGTGCCATCAGTGGGAGAGGGCAGGGGAATGAGCAGTTCTTC.